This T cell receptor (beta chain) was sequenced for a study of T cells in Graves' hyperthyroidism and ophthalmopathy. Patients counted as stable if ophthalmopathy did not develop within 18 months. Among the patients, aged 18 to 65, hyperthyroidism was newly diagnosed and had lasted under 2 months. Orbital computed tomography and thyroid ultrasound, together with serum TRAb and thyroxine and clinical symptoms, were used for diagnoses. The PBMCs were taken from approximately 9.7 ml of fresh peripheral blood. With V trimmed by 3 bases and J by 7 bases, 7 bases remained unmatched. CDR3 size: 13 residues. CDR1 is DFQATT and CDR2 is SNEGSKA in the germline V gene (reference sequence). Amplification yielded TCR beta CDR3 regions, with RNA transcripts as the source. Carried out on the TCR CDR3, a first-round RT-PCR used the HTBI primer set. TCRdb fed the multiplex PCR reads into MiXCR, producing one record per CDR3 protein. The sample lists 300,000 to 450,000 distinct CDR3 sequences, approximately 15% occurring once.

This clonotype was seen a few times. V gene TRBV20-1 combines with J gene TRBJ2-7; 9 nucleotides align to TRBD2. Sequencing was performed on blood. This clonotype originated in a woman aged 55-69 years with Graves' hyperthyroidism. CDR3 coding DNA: TGCAGTGCTAGCCTTAGCGGGAGCATGGAGCAGTACTTC. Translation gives CSASLSGSMEQYF.